The next 9 T cell receptor beta chains were all read from a single sample in a study of regulatory T cells in long-lasting Graves disease. The time point was: persistent/refractory GD, antithyroid drugs over 5 years with positive TRAb. With RNA extracted from PBMCs as input, the TCR library was made. Investigators prepared the TCR beta libraries by applying iRepertoire HTBI primers and Arm-PCR of CDR3 regions. TCRdb independently ran MiXCR on the multiplex PCR reads; one entry per CDR3 protein. The sample includes over 300,000 distinct CDR3 sequences, around 19% of them seen just once. The sequences come from peripheral blood mononuclear cells (PBMCs), collected when the disease was refractory, from a patient treated with antithyroid drugs. All receptors derive from a female donor with Graves disease.

This clonotype was seen just once. This chain uses TRBV5-4 with TRBJ2-2, with D unclear. The CDR3 totals 14 residues. The germline V and J ends were trimmed by 1 base and 1 base, with 5 bases remaining between them. Germline CDR1 SGHNT, CDR2 YYREEE (reference sequence). The CDR3 spells CASSLSVNTGELFF. Here the CDR3 DNA reads TGTGCCAGCAGCTTGAGCGTGAACACCGGGGAGCTGTTTTTT.

The chain joins TRBV9 to TRBJ2-7; 7 bases agree with TRBD2. CDR1 and CDR2 from the germline V gene are SGDLS and YYNGEE. J was trimmed by 7 bases and V by 4 bases; bases with no gene match: 8. CDR3 size: 13 residues. The CDR3: CASSTRLAGEQYF. CDR3 DNA sequence: TGTGCCAGCAGCACCCGACTAGCAGGGGAGCAGTACTTC.

The chain combines TRBV12-3 or TRBV12-4 with TRBJ1-2, with TRBD1 matching over 12 bases. This CDR3 is 16 amino acids long. V lost 8 bases to trimming and J lost 8 bases; unmatched junction nucleotides: 15. CDR3 sequence: CASSQWGGQGARGYTF. In nucleotides, the CDR3 is TGTGCCAGCTCCCAATGGGGGGGACAGGGGGCGCGGGGCTACACCTTC.

This clonotype was recorded many times. The genes are TRBV27 and TRBJ1-1; the D gene is possibly TRBD1 (5 bases). V was pared by 3 bases and J by 1 base, with 9 bases between. In germline, CDR1 is MNHEY, CDR2 SMNVEV (reference sequence). CDR3 size: 14 residues. As DNA, the CDR3 is TGTGCCAGCAGTTTTATAGGGGAGAACACTGAAGCTTTCTTT. Protein product: CASSFIGENTEAFF.

V gene TRBV5-1 combines with J gene TRBJ2-2; a weak D match, TRBD1 (5 bases). The germline CDR1 and CDR2 sequences are SGHRS and YFSETQ. The CDR3 totals 14 residues. V lost 0 bases and J 7 bases, leaving 10 bases between the germline ends. DNA of the CDR3: TGCGCCAGCAGCTTGGAACAGGCCCACGGGGAGCTGTTTTTT. Translating it yields CASSLEQAHGELFF.

The rearrangement links TRBV10-2 to TRBJ1-2, with TRBD1 as a possible D gene (5 bases). Between the trimmed V and J ends, which lost 5 bases and 2 bases, there was a span of 12 bases. This CDR3 spans 14 amino acids. The germline CDR1 and CDR2 sequences are WSHSY and SAAADI. The chain's CDR3 is CASSPGGGNYGYTF. The CDR3 nucleotides read TGCGCCAGCAGTCCGGGCGGGGGGAACTATGGCTACACCTTC.

The rearrangement links TRBV30 to TRBJ2-2, with D hard to call. CDR1 is GTSNPN and CDR2 is SVGIG in the germline V gene (reference sequence). This CDR3 region has 15 residues. V was trimmed by 0 bases and J by 6 bases, leaving 14 bases between them. CDR3 DNA: TGTGCCTGGAGTGTACTGCGATGGCCGGCCGGGGAGCTGTTTTTT. This encodes CAWSVLRWPAGELFF.

This clonotype has a count of ten or more. The rearrangement joins TRBV6-5 to TRBJ2-7; D gene uncertain. The CDR3 contains 13 residues. V dropped 3 bases and J dropped 5 bases, with 11 bases sitting between them. Germline V gene lookup returns CDR1 MNHEY and CDR2 SVGAGI. The CDR3 loop is CASSYKAPNEQYF. The CDR3 region has the DNA TGTGCCAGCAGTTATAAGGCCCCCAACGAGCAGTACTTC.

This clonotype has just a few counts. The rearrangement links TRBV19 to TRBJ2-2; 8 bases agree with TRBD1. The V gene's germline CDR1 is LNHDA and CDR2 SQIVND (reference sequence). The CDR3 loop spans 15 amino acids. The J segment lost 3 bases and the V segment lost 7 bases, leaving 7 bases of the junction unmatched. DNA for the CDR3: TGTGCCAGTAACCCACAGGGGGGCTACACCGGGGAGCTGTTTTTT. Its protein product is CASNPQGGYTGELFF.